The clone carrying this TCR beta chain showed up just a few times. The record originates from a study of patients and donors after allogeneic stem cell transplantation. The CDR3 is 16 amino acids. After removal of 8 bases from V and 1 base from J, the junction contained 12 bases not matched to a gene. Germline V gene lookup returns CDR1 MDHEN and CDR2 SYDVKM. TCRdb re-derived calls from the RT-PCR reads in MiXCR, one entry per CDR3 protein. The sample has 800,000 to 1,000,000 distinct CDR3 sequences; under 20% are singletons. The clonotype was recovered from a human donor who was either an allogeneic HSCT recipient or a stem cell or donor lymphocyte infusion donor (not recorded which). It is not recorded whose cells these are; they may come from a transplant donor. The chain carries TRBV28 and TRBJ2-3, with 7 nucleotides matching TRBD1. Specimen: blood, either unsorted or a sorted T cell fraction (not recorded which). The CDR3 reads CASRLTTGAGTDTQYF. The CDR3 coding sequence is TGTGCCAGCCGGCTCACCACAGGGGCTGGCACAGATACGCAGTATTTT.